The rows below give T cell receptor beta chains drawn from one sample of a study of T cells in Graves' hyperthyroidism and ophthalmopathy. MiXCR, applied by TCRdb to the multiplex PCR reads, yields one record per CDR3 protein. The sample has hundreds of thousands of distinct CDR3 sequences, about a fifth seen once. Source material: blood. The receptors here all came from a woman in her late teens or twenties with Graves' hyperthyroidism. Each CDR3 is given with its conserved first and last residue. Each record gives: clone size, V gene, J gene, D gene, CDR3 length, CDR3 protein, CDR3 DNA. D genes are given only for firm matches. Size tells how often a clone was seen (once, few, many) or the class of an expanded clone, and some rows leave it out.

few	TRBV11-2	TRBJ2-5	.	12	CASRRRQETQYF	TGTGCCAGCAGAAGGCGCCAAGAGACCCAGTACTTC
many	TRBV6-5	TRBJ2-5	.	15	CASSYSRRGWETQYF	TGTGCCAGCAGTTACTCGAGGCGGGGTTGGGAGACCCAGTACTTC
.	TRBV4-1	TRBJ2-3	.	16	CASSQDALAGGDTQYF	TGCGCCAGCAGCCAAGATGCGCTCGCCGGGGGAGATACGCAGTATTTT
many	TRBV12-3/TRBV12-4	TRBJ2-1	TRBD2	15	CASSFSGGAGNEQFF	TGTGCCAGCAGTTTTAGCGGGGGGGCCGGCAATGAGCAGTTCTTC
many	TRBV15	TRBJ2-7	.	15	CATSTTGTPGNEQYF	TGTGCCACCAGCACTACCGGGACTCCTGGGAACGAGCAGTACTTC
many	TRBV10-3	TRBJ1-2	.	18	CAMTAEPGTATFKAGYTF	TGTGCCATGACCGCAGAACCCGGGACGGCGACTTTCAAGGCTGGCTACACCTTC
many	TRBV7-6	TRBJ2-5	.	13	CASARGRQETQYF	TGTGCCAGCGCCCGGGGGCGGCAAGAGACCCAGTACTTC
many	TRBV18	TRBJ2-7	.	14	CASSPELSSYEQYF	TGTGCCAGCTCACCGGAGCTGAGCTCCTACGAGCAGTACTTC
.	TRBV6-2/TRBV6-3	TRBJ2-2	TRBD1	16	CASSYGAGGRTGELFF	TGTGCCAGCAGTTACGGGGCAGGGGGCCGGACCGGGGAGCTGTTTTTT
many	TRBV12-3/TRBV12-4	TRBJ2-5	.	16	CASSPPRRGVQETQYF	TGTGCCAGCAGCCCTCCGAGGCGGGGAGTCCAAGAGACCCAGTACTTC
many	TRBV12-3/TRBV12-4	TRBJ2-7	TRBD1	15	CASSRQGGTAYEQYF	TGTGCCAGCAGTAGACAGGGTGGAACGGCCTACGAGCAGTACTTC
many	TRBV28	TRBJ1-5	TRBD1	14	CASRNRGGNQPQHF	TGTGCCAGCCGTAACAGGGGTGGAAATCAGCCCCAGCATTTT
once	TRBV20-1	TRBJ2-3	.	11	CSAPYTDTQYF	TGCAGTGCTCCTTACACAGATACGCAGTATTTT
many	TRBV6-2/TRBV6-3	TRBJ2-3	TRBD2	15	CASSYSGGATDTQYF	TGTGCCAGCAGTTACTCCGGGGGGGCCACAGATACGCAGTATTTT
many	TRBV6-2/TRBV6-3	TRBJ1-2	.	18	CASSYPTTGAAFNYGYTF	TGTGCCAGCAGTTATCCAACAACGGGGGCAGCCTTTAACTATGGCTACACCTTC
.	TRBV18	TRBJ2-2	.	17	CASSPWVADVNTGELFF	TGTGCCAGCTCACCATGGGTGGCAGATGTGAACACCGGGGAGCTGTTTTTT
.	TRBV4-2	TRBJ2-2	TRBD1	15	CASSQRTGDTGELFF	TGTGCCAGCAGCCAGAGGACAGGGGACACCGGGGAGCTGTTTTTT
many	TRBV11-1	TRBJ1-2	.	16	CANSIIGGAGPHGYTF	TGTGCCAACTCCATCATAGGCGGAGCCGGGCCCCATGGCTACACCTTC
few	TRBV12-3/TRBV12-4	TRBJ2-3	TRBD2	16	CASGGRTSGDTDTQYF	TGTGCCAGCGGGGGCCGGACTAGCGGGGACACAGATACGCAGTATTTT
many	TRBV5-1	TRBJ2-5	.	14	CASSSGTNQETQYF	TGCGCCAGCAGCTCCGGGACAAACCAAGAGACCCAGTACTTC
once	TRBV12-3/TRBV12-4	TRBJ1-1	.	16	CASSLRDQRRYTEAFF	TGTGCCAGCAGTTTAAGGGACCAGAGGCGGTACACTGAAGCTTTCTTT
many	TRBV12-3/TRBV12-4	TRBJ1-5	.	15	CASSFGSGYNQPQHF	TGTGCCAGCAGTTTCGGGTCCGGATACAATCAGCCCCAGCATTTT
many	TRBV6-5	TRBJ2-7	.	14	CASSSPRGSYEQYF	TGTGCCAGCAGTTCCCCTCGGGGCTCCTACGAGCAGTACTTC
many	TRBV11-2	TRBJ2-2	.	15	CASSFPPLNTGELFF	TGTGCCAGCAGCTTCCCGCCGCTTAACACCGGGGAGCTGTTTTTT
.	TRBV30	TRBJ1-5	.	13	CACEGGRNQPQHF	TGTGCCTGCGAAGGGGGGAGGAATCAGCCCCAGCATTTT
few	TRBV11-2	TRBJ1-5	.	18	CASSLDLAGPYSNQPQHF	TGTGCCAGCAGCTTAGATCTCGCGGGGCCCTATAGCAATCAGCCCCAGCATTTT
many	TRBV20-1	TRBJ1-5	.	14	CSASPGSNYQPQHF	TGCAGTGCTTCTCCCGGGAGTAACTATCAGCCCCAGCATTTT
many	TRBV27	TRBJ2-5	TRBD2	14	CASSSGLAEETQYF	TGTGCCAGCAGTTCCGGACTAGCGGAGGAGACCCAGTACTTC
many	TRBV9	TRBJ1-1	.	15	CASSPSGVTSTEAFF	TGTGCCAGCAGCCCCTCAGGGGTTACGAGCACTGAAGCTTTCTTT
.	TRBV2	TRBJ2-2	.	12	CASLFGTGELFF	TGTGCCAGCCTTTTTGGTACCGGGGAGCTGTTTTTT
many	TRBV20-1	TRBJ1-1	.	14	CSARKGSMNTEAFF	TGCAGTGCTCGCAAGGGAAGCATGAACACTGAAGCTTTCTTT